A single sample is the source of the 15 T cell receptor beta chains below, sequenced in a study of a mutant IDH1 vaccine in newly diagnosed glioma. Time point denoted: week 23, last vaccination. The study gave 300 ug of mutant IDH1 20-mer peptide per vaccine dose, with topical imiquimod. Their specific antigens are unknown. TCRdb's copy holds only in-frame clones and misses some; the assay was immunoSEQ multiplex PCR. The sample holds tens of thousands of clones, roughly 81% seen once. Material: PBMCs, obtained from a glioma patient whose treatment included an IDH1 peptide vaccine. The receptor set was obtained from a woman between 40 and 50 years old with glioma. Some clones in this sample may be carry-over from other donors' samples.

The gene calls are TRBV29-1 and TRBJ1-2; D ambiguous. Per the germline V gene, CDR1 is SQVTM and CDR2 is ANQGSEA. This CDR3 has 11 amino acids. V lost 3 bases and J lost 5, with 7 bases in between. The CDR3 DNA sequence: TGCAGCGTTGACACCCGGTATGGCTACACCTTC. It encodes CSVDTRYGYTF.

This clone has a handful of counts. The CDR3 reads CASSLGQRNEQYF. CDR3 DNA sequence: TGCGCCAGCAGCTTGGGACAACGCAACGAGCAGTACTTC. V usage is TRBV5-1 and J usage is TRBJ2-7; the D is unclear. Trimming shortened V by 0 bases and J by 5 bases, and 9 bases separated the two germline ends. The V gene's germline CDR1 is SGHRS and CDR2 YFSETQ. The CDR3 runs 13 residues.

CDR3 in DNA: TGTGCCTGGGGACCGGGACAGGGAACCGGGGAGCTGTTTTTT. Its translation: CAWGPGQGTGELFF. The rearrangement links TRBV30 to TRBJ2-2; the match to TRBD1 covers 9 bases. CDR1 and CDR2 (germline): GTSNPN, SVGIG (reference sequence). The trim removed 5 bases at V and 5 bases at J, leaving 6 bases unmatched. This CDR3 has 14 residues.

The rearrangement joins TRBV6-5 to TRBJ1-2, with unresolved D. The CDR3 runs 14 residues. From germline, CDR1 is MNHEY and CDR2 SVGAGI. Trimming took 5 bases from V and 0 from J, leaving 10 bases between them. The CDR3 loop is CASSMRPANYGYTF. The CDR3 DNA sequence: TGTGCCAGCAGTATGCGACCCGCTAACTATGGCTACACCTTC.

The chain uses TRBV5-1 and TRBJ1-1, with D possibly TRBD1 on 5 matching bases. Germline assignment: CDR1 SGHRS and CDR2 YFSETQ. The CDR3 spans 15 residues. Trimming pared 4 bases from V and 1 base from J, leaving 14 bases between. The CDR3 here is CASSLLTGRNTEAFF. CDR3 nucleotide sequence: TGCGCCAGCAGCCTCCTGACGGGGCGGAACACTGAAGCTTTCTTT. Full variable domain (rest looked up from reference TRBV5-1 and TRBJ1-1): KAGVTQTPRYLIKTRGQQVTLSCSPISGHRSVSWYQQTPGQGLQFLFEYFSETQRNKGNFPGRFSGRQFSNSRSEMNVSTLELGDSALYLCASSLLTGRNTEAFFGQGTRLTVV.

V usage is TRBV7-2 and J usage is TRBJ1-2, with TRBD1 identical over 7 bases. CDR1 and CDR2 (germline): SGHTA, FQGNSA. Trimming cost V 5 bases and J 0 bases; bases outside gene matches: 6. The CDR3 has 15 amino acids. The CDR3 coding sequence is TGTGCCAGCAGCCTGAGGGGGACAGCTAACTATGGCTACACCTTC. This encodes CASSLRGTANYGYTF.

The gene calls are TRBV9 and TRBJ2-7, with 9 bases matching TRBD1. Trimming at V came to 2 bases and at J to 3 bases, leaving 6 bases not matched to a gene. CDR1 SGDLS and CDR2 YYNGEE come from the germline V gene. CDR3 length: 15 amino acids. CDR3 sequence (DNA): TGTGCCAGCAGCGTCCGGGACAGGGACAACTACGAGCAGTACTTC. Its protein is CASSVRDRDNYEQYF.

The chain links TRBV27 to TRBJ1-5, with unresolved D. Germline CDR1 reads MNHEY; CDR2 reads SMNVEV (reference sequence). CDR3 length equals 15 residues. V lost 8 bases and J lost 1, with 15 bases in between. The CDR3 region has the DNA TGTGCCAGCTCCCCCCTGGGTGAGAGCAATCAGCCCCAGCATTTT. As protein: CASSPLGESNQPQHF.

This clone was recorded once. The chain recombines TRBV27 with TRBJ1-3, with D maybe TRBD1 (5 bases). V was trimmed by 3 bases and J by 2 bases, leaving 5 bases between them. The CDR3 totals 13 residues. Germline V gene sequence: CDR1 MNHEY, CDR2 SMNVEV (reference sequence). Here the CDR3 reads CASSLTAGNTIYF. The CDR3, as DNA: TGTGCCAGCAGTTTGACAGCTGGAAACACCATATATTTT.

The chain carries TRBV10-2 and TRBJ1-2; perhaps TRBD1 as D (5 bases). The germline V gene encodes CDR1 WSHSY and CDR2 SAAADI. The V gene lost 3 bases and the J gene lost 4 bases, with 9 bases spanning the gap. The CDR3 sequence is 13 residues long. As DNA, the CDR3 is TGCGCCAGCAGTGATGGGGGTGCCTATGGCTACACCTTC. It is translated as CASSDGGAYGYTF.

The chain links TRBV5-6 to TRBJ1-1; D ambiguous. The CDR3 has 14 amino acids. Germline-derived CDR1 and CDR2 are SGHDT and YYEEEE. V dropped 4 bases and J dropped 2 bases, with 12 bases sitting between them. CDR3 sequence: CASSPGPLNTEAFF. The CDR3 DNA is TGTGCCAGCAGCCCTGGACCGCTAAACACTGAAGCTTTCTTT.

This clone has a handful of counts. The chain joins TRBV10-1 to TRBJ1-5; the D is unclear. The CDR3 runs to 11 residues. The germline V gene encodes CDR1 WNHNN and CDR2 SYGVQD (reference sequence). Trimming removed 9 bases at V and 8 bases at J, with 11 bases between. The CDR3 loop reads CASLGPEPQHF. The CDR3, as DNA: TGCGCCAGTCTGGGTCCGGAGCCCCAGCATTTT.

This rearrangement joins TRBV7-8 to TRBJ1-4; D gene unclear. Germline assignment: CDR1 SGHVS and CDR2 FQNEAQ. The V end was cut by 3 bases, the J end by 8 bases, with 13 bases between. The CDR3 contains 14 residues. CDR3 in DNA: TGTGCCAGCAGCTTCTACGTAGGGAACGAAAAACTGTTTTTT. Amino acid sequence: CASSFYVGNEKLFF.

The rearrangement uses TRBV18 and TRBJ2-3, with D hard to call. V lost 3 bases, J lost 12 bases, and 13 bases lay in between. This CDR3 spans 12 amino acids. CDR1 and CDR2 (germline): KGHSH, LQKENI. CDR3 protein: CASSPDGGIQYF. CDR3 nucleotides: TGTGCCAGCTCACCGGACGGTGGAATACAGTATTTT.

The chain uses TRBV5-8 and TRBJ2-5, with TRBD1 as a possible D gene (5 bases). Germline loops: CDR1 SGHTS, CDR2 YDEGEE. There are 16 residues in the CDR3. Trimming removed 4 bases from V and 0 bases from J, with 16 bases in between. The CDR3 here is CASSLMGRPYQETQYF. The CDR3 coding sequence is TGTGCCAGCAGCCTCATGGGGCGGCCGTACCAAGAGACCCAGTACTTC.